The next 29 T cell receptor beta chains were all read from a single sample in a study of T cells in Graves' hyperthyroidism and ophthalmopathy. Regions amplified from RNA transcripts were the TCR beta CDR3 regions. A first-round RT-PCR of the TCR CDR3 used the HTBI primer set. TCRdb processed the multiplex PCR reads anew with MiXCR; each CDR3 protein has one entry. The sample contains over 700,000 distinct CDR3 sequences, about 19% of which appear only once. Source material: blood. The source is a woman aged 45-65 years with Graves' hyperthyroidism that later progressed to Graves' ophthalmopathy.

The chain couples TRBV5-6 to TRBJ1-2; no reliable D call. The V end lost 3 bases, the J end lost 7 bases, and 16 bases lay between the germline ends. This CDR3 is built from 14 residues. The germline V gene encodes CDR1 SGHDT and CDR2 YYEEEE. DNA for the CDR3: TGTGCCAGCAGCTCGCGTTTAAGTTCCCGTGGCTACACCTTC. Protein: CASSSRLSSRGYTF.

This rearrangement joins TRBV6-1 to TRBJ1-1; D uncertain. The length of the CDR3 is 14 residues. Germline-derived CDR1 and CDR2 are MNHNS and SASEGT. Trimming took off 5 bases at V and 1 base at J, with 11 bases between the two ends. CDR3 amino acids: CASSFLSGNTEAFF. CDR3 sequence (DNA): TGTGCCAGCAGTTTTTTATCGGGGAACACTGAAGCTTTCTTT.

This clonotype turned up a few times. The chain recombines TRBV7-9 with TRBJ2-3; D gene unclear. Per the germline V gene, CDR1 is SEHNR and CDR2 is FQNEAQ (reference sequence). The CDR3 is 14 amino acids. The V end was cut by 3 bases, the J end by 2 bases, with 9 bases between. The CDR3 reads CASSFGSVTDTQYF. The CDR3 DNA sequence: TGTGCCAGCAGCTTCGGGTCAGTCACAGATACGCAGTATTTT.

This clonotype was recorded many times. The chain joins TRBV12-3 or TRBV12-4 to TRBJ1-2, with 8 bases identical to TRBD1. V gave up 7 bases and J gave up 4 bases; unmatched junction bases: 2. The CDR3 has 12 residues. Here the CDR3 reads CASKTGAYGYTF. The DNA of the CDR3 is TGTGCCAGCAAGACAGGGGCCTATGGCTACACCTTC.

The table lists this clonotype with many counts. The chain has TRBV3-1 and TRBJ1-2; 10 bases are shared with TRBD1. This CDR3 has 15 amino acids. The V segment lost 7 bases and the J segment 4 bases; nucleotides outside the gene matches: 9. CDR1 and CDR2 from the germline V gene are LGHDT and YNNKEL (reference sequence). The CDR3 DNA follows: TGTGCCAGCAAAGGGACAGGGGTTGTTGGCTATGGCTACACCTTC. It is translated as CASKGTGVVGYGYTF.

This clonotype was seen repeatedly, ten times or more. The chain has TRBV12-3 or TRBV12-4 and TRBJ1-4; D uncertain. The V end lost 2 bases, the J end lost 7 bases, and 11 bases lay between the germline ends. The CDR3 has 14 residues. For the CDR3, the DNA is TGTGCCAGCAGTTTACGAGGGCGAGGTGAAAAACTGTTTTTT. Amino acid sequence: CASSLRGRGEKLFF.

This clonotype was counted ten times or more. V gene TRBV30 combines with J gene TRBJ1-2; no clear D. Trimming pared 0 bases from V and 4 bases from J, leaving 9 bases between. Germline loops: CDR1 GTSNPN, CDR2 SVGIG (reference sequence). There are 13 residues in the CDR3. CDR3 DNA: TGTGCCTGGAGTGTAGTCCACGGCTATGGCTACACCTTC. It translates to CAWSVVHGYGYTF.

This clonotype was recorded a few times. This CDR3 reads CSARDAPRDRDIQYF. The CDR3 coding sequence is TGCAGTGCTAGAGATGCTCCGAGGGACAGGGACATTCAGTACTTC. The chain employs TRBV20-1 and TRBJ2-4; 9 nucleotides align to TRBD1. Germline lookup yields CDR1 DFQATT and CDR2 SNEGSKA (reference sequence). V lost 0 bases, J lost 8 bases, and 8 bases stayed unmatched. The CDR3 has 15 residues.

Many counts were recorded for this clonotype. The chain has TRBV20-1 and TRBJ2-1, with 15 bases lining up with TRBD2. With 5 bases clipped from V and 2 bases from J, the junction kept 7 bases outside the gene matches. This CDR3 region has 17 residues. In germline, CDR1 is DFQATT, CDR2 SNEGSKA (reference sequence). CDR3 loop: CSAPGGLAGGPYNEQFF. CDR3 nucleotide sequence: TGCAGTGCTCCCGGAGGACTAGCGGGGGGGCCCTACAATGAGCAGTTCTTC.

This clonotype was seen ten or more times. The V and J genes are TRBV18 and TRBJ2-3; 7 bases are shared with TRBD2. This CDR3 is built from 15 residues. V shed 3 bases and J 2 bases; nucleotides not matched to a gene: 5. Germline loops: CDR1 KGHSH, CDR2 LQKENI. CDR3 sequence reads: CASSPGRGNTDTQYF. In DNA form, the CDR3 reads TGTGCCAGCTCACCTGGGCGGGGGAACACAGATACGCAGTATTTT.

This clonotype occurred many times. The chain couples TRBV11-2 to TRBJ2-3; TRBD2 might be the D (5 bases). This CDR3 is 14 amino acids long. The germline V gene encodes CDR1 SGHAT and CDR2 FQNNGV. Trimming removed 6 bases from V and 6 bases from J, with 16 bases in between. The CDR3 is CASRSGRERDTQYF. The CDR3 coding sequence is TGTGCCAGCAGGTCGGGTAGGGAGAGGGATACGCAGTATTTT.

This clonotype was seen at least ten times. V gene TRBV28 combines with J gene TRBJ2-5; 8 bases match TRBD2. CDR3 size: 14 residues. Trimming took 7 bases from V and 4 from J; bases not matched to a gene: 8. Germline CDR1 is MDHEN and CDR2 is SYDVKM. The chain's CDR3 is CASKSGGLLETQYF. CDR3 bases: TGTGCCAGCAAATCGGGGGGGTTATTAGAGACCCAGTACTTC.

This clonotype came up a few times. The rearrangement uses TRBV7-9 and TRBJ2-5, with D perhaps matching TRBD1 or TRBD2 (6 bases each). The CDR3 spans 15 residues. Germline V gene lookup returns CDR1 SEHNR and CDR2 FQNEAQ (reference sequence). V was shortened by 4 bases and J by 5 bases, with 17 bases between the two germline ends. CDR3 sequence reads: CASSSPGRQGETQYF. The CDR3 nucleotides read TGTGCCAGCAGCTCCCCGGGGAGGCAGGGGGAGACCCAGTACTTC. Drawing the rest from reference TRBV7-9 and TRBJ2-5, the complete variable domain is DTGVSQNPRHKITKRGQNVTFRCDPISEHNRLYWYRQTLGQGPEFLTYFQNEAQLEKSRLLSDRFSAERPKGSFSTLEIQRTEQGDSAMYLCASSSPGRQGETQYFGPGTRLLVL.

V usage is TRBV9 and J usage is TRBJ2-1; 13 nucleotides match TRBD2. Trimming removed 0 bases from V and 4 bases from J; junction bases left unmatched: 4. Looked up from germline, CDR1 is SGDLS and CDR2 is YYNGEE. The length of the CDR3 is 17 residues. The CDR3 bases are TGTGCCAGCAGCGTAGGGACTAGCGGGGGTGTTTACAATGAGCAGTTCTTC. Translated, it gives CASSVGTSGGVYNEQFF.

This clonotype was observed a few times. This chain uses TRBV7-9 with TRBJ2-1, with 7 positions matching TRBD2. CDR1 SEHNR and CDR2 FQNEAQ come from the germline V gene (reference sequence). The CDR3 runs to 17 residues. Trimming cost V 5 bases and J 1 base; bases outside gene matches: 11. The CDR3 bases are TGTGCCAGCAGCCTAAACTCCGGGGGGAGGTCCTACAATGAGCAGTTCTTC. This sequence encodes CASSLNSGGRSYNEQFF.

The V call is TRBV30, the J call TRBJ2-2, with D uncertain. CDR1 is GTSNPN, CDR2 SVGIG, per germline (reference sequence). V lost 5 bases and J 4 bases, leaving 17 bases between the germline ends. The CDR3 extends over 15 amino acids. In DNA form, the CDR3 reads TGTGCCTGGGGAATGTGGGCAGGCGTCACCGGGGAGCTGTTTTTT. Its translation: CAWGMWAGVTGELFF.

The CDR3 DNA sequence: TGTGCCAGCAGCCAAGTCACTGGGGGTAATTCACCCCTCCACTTT. It is translated as CASSQVTGGNSPLHF. The J gene is TRBJ1-6, the V gene TRBV14; perhaps TRBD1 as D (5 bases). CDR1 and CDR2 from the germline V gene are SGHDN and FVKESK. This CDR3 spans 15 amino acids. The V end lost 1 base, the J end lost 6 bases, and 10 bases lay between the germline ends.

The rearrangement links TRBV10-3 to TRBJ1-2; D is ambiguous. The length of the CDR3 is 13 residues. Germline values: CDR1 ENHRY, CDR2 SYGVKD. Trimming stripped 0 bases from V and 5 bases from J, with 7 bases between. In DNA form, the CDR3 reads TGTGCCATCAGTGAGTCTGGCCAGTATGGCTACACCTTC. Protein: CAISESGQYGYTF.

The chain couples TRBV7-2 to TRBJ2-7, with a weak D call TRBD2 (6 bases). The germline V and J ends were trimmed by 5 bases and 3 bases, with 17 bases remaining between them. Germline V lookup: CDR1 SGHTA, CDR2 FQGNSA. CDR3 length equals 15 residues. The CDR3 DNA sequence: TGTGCCAGCAGCAAAACCGGGACTGTTGGCTACGAGCAGTACTTC. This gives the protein CASSKTGTVGYEQYF.

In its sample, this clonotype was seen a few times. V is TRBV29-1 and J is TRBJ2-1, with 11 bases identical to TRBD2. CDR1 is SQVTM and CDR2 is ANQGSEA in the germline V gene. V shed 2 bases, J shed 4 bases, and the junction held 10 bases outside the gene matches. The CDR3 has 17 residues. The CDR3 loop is CSVELGASGGMYNEQFF. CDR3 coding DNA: TGCAGCGTTGAATTGGGGGCTAGCGGGGGGATGTACAATGAGCAGTTCTTC.

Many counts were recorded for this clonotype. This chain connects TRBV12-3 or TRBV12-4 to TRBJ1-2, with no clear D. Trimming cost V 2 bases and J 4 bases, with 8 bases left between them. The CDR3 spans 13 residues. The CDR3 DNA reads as TGTGCCAGCAGTTTAATGCGGACCTATGGCTACACCTTC. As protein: CASSLMRTYGYTF.

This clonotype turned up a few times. The CDR3 reads CATSRDLGRGPEAFF. CDR3 DNA: TGTGCCACCAGCAGAGATTTGGGGAGGGGCCCTGAAGCTTTCTTT. The chain has TRBV15 and TRBJ1-1; a weak D match, TRBD1 (5 bases). The ends were cut back, 0 bases at V and 6 bases at J, with 14 bases in the middle. The CDR3 covers 15 residues. Germline V gene data show CDR1 as LNHNV and CDR2 as YYDKDF (reference sequence).

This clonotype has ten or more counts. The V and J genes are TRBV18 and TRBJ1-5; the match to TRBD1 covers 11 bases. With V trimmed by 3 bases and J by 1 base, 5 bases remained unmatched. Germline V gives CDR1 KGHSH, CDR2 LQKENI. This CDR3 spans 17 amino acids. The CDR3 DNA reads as TGTGCCAGCTCACCTACGGGACAGGGGGGAAGCAATCAGCCCCAGCATTTT. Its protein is CASSPTGQGGSNQPQHF. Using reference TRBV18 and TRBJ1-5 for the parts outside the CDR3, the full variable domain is NAGVMQNPRHLVRRRGQEARLRCSPMKGHSHVYWYRQLPEEGLKFMVYLQKENIIDESGMPKERFSAEFPKEGPSILRIQQVVRGDSAAYFCASSPTGQGGSNQPQHFGDGTRLSIL.

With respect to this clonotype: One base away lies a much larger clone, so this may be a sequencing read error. The CDR3 nucleotides read TGCGCCAGCAGCTTTGCACAGGTCGATAATGAGCAGTTCTTC. It translates to CASSFAQVDNEQFF. The chain uses TRBV5-1 and TRBJ2-1; weak D call: TRBD1 (5 bases). The ends were cut back, 2 bases at V and 7 bases at J, with 13 bases in the middle. The CDR3 totals 14 residues. The germline V gene encodes CDR1 SGHRS and CDR2 YFSETQ.

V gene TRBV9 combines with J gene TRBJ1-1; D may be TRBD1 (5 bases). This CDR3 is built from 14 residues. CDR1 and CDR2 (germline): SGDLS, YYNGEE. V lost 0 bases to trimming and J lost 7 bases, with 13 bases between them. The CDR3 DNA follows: TGTGCCAGCAGCGTAGAGGGGCAGACACTTGAAGCTTTCTTT. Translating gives CASSVEGQTLEAFF.

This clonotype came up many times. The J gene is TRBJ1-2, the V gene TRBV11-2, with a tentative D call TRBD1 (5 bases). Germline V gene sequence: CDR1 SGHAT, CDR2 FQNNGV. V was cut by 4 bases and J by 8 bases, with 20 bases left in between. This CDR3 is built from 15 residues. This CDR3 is CASSSLFAGREGYTF. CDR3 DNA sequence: TGTGCCAGCAGCTCCCTCTTTGCGGGCAGGGAAGGCTACACCTTC.

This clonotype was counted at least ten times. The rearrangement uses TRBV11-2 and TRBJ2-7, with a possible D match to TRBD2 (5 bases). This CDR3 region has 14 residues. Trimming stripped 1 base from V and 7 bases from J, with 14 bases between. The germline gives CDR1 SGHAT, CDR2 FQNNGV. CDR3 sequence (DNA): TGTGCCAGCAGCTTAGTACGAGGGTATGGGGAGCAGTACTTC. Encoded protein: CASSLVRGYGEQYF.

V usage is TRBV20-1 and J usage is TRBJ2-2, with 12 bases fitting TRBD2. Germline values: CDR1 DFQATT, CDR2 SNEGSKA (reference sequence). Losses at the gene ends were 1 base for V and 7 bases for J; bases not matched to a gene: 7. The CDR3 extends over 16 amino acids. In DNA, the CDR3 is TGCAGTGCTAGAGCCTCTAGCGGGGGGGCACTCGGGGAGCTGTTTTTT. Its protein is CSARASSGGALGELFF.

The CDR3 DNA reads TGCGCCAGCAGTCTTTGGACAAAAAGGGGCACCAATCAGCCCCAGCATTTT. It is translated as CASSLWTKRGTNQPQHF. The rearrangement links TRBV10-1 to TRBJ1-5; D perhaps matches TRBD1 (5 bases). CDR1 and CDR2 from the germline V gene are WNHNN and SYGVQD (reference sequence). V was trimmed by 5 bases and J by 3 bases, leaving 20 bases between them. The CDR3 is 17 amino acids.